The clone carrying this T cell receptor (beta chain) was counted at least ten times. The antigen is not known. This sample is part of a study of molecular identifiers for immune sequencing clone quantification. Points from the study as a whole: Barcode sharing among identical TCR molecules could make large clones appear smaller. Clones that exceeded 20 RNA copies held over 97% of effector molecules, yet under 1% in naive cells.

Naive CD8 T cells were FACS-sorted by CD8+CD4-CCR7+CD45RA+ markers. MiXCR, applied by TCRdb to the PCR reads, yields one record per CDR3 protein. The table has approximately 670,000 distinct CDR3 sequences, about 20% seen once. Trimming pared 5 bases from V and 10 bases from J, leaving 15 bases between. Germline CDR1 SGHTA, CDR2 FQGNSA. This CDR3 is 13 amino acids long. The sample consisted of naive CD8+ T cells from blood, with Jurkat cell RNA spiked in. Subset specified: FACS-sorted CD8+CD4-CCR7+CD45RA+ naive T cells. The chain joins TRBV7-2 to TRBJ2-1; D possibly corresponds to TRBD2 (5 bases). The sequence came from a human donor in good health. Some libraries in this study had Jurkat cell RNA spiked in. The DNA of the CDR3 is TGTGCCAGCAGCCCCTGGGCCAGCGGAGAGCAGTTCTTC. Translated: CASSPWASGEQFF.